Below are 19 T cell receptor beta chains sequenced from a single sample in a study of beta chain features in type 1 diabetes. Expressed TCRB transcripts were sequenced because the entire RNA isolate underwent reverse transcription. TCRdb's copy holds only in-frame clones and misses some; the assay was immunoSEQ multiplex PCR. Among 60,000 or so clones listed, around three fifths were seen once. Specimen: Tregs from blood. These receptors were taken from a woman under 30 in good health.

This clone was picked up a small number of times. This chain links TRBV19 with TRBJ1-4; TRBD1 might be the D (5 bases). Germline V CDR1 and CDR2: LNHDA, SQIVND (reference sequence). The ends were cut back, 3 bases at V and 8 bases at J, with 10 bases in the middle. This CDR3 contains 13 residues. In nucleotides, the CDR3 is TGTGCCAGTAGTATTTGGGGCCAGGAAAAACTGTTTTTT. Encoded protein: CASSIWGQEKLFF.

CDR3 nucleotide sequence: TGTGCCAGCAGCTTGAATAGAGTGACCCAGTACTTC. Translating gives CASSLNRVTQYF. The genes are TRBV7-2 and TRBJ2-5; D is undetermined. The CDR3 runs to 12 residues. In germline, CDR1 is SGHTA, CDR2 FQGNSA. V was pared by 3 bases and J by 7 bases, with 9 bases between.

In its sample, this clone was seen a few times. The chain combines TRBV6-5 with TRBJ1-3; maybe TRBD1 (6 bases). The CDR3 spans 15 residues. V was trimmed by 6 bases and J by 0 bases, leaving 12 bases between them. The germline V gene has CDR1 MNHEY and CDR2 SVGAGI. The CDR3 coding sequence is TGTGCCAGCAGCCGACAGGTTTACTCTGGAAACACCATATATTTT. Its protein product is CASSRQVYSGNTIYF.

Regarding this clone: Germline is not matched at one junction end, which may reflect a read error. The rearrangement links TRBV7-7 to TRBJ2-3, with TRBD2 matching 10 bases. The CDR3 totals 15 residues. CDR1 SSHAT and CDR2 FNYEAQ come from the germline V gene (reference sequence). The CDR3, as DNA: TGTGCTAGCAGCTTATCGCTAGCGGGGGCAGATACGCAGTATTTT. Translation gives CASSLSLAGADTQYF.

This clone has only a few counts. The chain links TRBV7-9 to TRBJ2-1, with TRBD2 identical over 9 bases. The CDR3 contains 16 residues. Germline CDR1 reads SEHNR; CDR2 reads FQNEAQ (reference sequence). V dropped 5 bases and J dropped 8; count of bases not matched to a gene: 13. CDR3: CASSPHRGGRGDEQFF. The CDR3 DNA reads as TGTGCCAGCAGCCCCCACCGGGGCGGGAGGGGTGATGAGCAGTTCTTC.

The rearrangement joins TRBV27 to TRBJ2-5; possibly TRBD1 for D (5 bases). In germline, CDR1 is MNHEY, CDR2 SMNVEV (reference sequence). The CDR3 length is 13 residues. Trimming pared 6 bases from V and 4 bases from J, leaving 12 bases between. The CDR3 loop reads CASSRRRGETQYF. CDR3 bases: TGTGCCAGCAGCCGGCGTAGGGGAGAGACCCAGTACTTC.

This chain joins TRBV19 and TRBJ2-1; a possible D gene is TRBD2 (5 bases). Deletions cut 6 bases from V and 14 bases from J, with 17 bases between. The CDR3 contains 12 residues. The germline V gene encodes CDR1 LNHDA and CDR2 SQIVND (reference sequence). The CDR3 here is CASSMQGRNKFF. CDR3 nucleotide sequence: TGTGCCAGTAGCATGCAAGGGAGAAATAAGTTCTTC.

The DNA for the CDR3 is TGTGCCATCAGTGACAGGGATTATAGCAATCAGCCCCAGCATTTT. Amino acids: CAISDRDYSNQPQHF. The gene calls are TRBV10-3 and TRBJ1-5; D may be TRBD1 (5 bases). Germline V lookup: CDR1 ENHRY, CDR2 SYGVKD. The CDR3 contains 15 residues. V dropped 3 bases and J dropped 0 bases, with 9 bases sitting between them.

V is TRBV5-1 and J is TRBJ1-2; 7 positions match TRBD1. Losses at the gene ends were 0 bases for V and 7 bases for J; bases not matched to a gene: 12. CDR3 length: 16 amino acids. Germline CDR1 is SGHRS and CDR2 is YFSETQ. The CDR3 spells CASSLVGSEGARGYTF. The CDR3 bases are TGCGCCAGCAGCTTGGTAGGGAGTGAGGGGGCGCGTGGCTACACCTTC. The full variable domain, with the rest looked up from reference TRBV5-1 and TRBJ1-2, is KAGVTQTPRYLIKTRGQQVTLSCSPISGHRSVSWYQQTPGQGLQFLFEYFSETQRNKGNFPGRFSGRQFSNSRSEMNVSTLELGDSALYLCASSLVGSEGARGYTFGSGTRLTVV.

CDR3 in DNA: TGTGCCAGCAGGAGGTGGGACAGCGGGGAGCTGTTTTTT. It codes for CASRRWDSGELFF. The genes are TRBV2 and TRBJ2-2; 7 nucleotides agree with TRBD1. J was trimmed by 7 bases and V by 6 bases; bases with no gene match: 5. The CDR3 sequence is 13 residues long. The germline gives CDR1 SNHLY, CDR2 FYNNEI.

The genes are TRBV9 and TRBJ1-2; possibly TRBD1 for D (5 bases). Germline lookup yields CDR1 SGDLS and CDR2 YYNGEE. Trimming removed 4 bases at V and 0 bases at J, with 13 bases between. The CDR3 extends over 15 amino acids. CDR3 amino acids: CASSPLGGSNYGYTF. The DNA for the CDR3 is TGTGCCAGCAGCCCACTTGGGGGGTCTAACTATGGCTACACCTTC.

The chain links TRBV19 to TRBJ2-3; the match to TRBD1 covers 8 bases. This CDR3 is built from 13 residues. V lost 7 bases and J lost 1; bases outside the gene matches: 1. In germline, CDR1 is LNHDA, CDR2 SQIVND (reference sequence). In nucleotides, the CDR3 is TGTGCCAGTACGGACAGGGGCACAGATACGCAGTATTTT. It specifies CASTDRGTDTQYF.

This chain uses TRBV28 with TRBJ1-6, with 8 bases lining up with TRBD1. Trimming cost V 3 bases and J 9 bases; bases outside gene matches: 10. Germline V CDR1 and CDR2: MDHEN, SYDVKM. The CDR3 covers 16 residues. The CDR3 coding sequence is TGTGCCAGCAGTTTGAGGCGACAGGGGATAAGTTCACCCCTCCACTTT. Its translation: CASSLRRQGISSPLHF.

Only a few counts were recorded for this clone. A much larger clone differs by one base, so this may be a read error. This specimen includes other DNA sequences encoding the same CDR3. The V and J genes are TRBV4-1 and TRBJ1-1; tentative D call: TRBD1 (5 bases). The CDR3 is made up of 14 amino acids. Trimming left V 1 base short and J 1 base short, with 7 bases between. CDR1 is MGHRA and CDR2 is YSYEKL in the germline V gene. CDR3 sequence reads: CASSQGGENTEAFF. The DNA of the CDR3 is TGCGCCAGCAGCCAAGGGGGCGAGAACACTGAAGCTTTCTTT.

This clone is a singleton in its sample. The rearrangement joins TRBV7-9 to TRBJ2-4; tentatively, D is TRBD1 (5 bases). There are 18 residues in the CDR3. Germline CDR1 SEHNR, CDR2 FQNEAQ (reference sequence). Trimming took 2 bases from V and 3 from J, leaving 20 bases between them. The CDR3 protein is CASSLQGRSPLGKNIQYF. DNA of the CDR3: TGTGCCAGCAGCTTACAGGGAAGGAGTCCGCTAGGCAAAAACATTCAGTACTTC.

This chain links TRBV9 with TRBJ2-5, with 7 bases aligning to TRBD1. The germline gives CDR1 SGDLS, CDR2 YYNGEE. This CDR3 is built from 15 residues. V shed 2 bases, J shed 1 base, and the junction held 5 bases outside the gene matches. The CDR3 is CASSVATGVQETQYF. In DNA form, the CDR3 reads TGTGCCAGCAGCGTGGCCACAGGGGTCCAAGAGACCCAGTACTTC.

This chain joins TRBV7-2 and TRBJ2-1; D might be TRBD1 (5 bases). Trimming removed 3 bases from V and 8 bases from J, with 14 bases in between. The CDR3 runs to 14 residues. Germline lookup yields CDR1 SGHTA and CDR2 FQGNSA. The DNA for the CDR3 is TGTGCCAGCAGCTTGTCTGTTGGGGCCGATGAGCAGTTCTTC. Translating it yields CASSLSVGADEQFF.

Only a few counts were recorded for this clone. The rearrangement joins TRBV4-2 to TRBJ2-3, with 14 bases fitting TRBD2. The CDR3 consists of 16 residues. From germline, CDR1 is LGHNA and CDR2 YNFKEQ. V gave up 3 bases and J gave up 6 bases; unmatched junction bases: 5. The CDR3 nucleotides read TGTGCCAGCAGCCAGCGACTAGCGGGGGGGCCTGATACGCAGTATTTT. It is translated as CASSQRLAGGPDTQYF.

The V gene is TRBV7-2, the J gene TRBJ2-2, with TRBD2 identical over 9 bases. The CDR3 sequence is 14 residues long. CDR1 is SGHTA, CDR2 FQGNSA, per germline. Losses at the gene ends were 3 bases for V and 6 bases for J; bases not matched to a gene: 2. The CDR3 DNA sequence: TGTGCCAGCAGCTTCGGCGGGGGGGCCGGGGAGCTGTTTTTT. Translating gives CASSFGGGAGELFF.